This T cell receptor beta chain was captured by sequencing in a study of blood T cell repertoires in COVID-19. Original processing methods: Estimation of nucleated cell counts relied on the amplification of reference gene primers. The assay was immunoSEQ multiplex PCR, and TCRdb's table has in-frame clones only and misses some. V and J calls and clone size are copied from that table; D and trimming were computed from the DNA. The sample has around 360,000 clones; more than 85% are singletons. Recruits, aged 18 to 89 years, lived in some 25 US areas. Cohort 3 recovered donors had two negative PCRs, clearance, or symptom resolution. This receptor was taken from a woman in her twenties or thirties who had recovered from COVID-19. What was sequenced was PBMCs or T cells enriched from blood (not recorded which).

The CDR3 DNA reads as TGTGCCAGCAGACTTAGCGGGAGCAATGAGCAGTTCTTC. This sequence encodes CASRLSGSNEQFF. V gene TRBV27 combines with J gene TRBJ2-1; 9 bases are a match to TRBD2. The CDR3 covers 13 residues. Trimming at V came to 6 bases and at J to 6 bases, leaving 3 bases not matched to a gene. From germline, CDR1 is MNHEY and CDR2 SMNVEV (reference sequence).